This T cell receptor (beta chain) emerged from a study of T-cell memory formation after mild COVID-19 (dated by TCRdb to 2020 to 2022). Background for the entire study: TCR sequence clusters from the two donors were found to be largely donor specific. Longitudinal TCRalpha and TCRbeta repertoire sequencing tracked T-cell clones expanding and contracting after mild COVID-19 in a couple of donors. The cohort comprised two young, previously healthy adult volunteers, one female and one male.

PBMCs were isolated by Ficoll-Paque density gradient centrifugation. This sample was sequenced with an Illumina NovaSeq 6000. TCRalpha and TCRbeta cDNA libraries were constructed by 5'RACE with constant-segment primers, with sample barcodes and unique molecular identifiers being introduced. Trizol reagent was used to extract RNA from every sample. The libraries were amplified in two PCR steps, and the second step added a second sample barcode and Illumina TruSeq adapters. Libraries were sequenced on an Illumina NovaSeq with 2 x 150 bp paired-end reads. The study's processing was this. With migec v1.2.7, reads were demultiplexed and then collapsed into UMI-guided consensus sequences. Using mixcr v2.1.11, UMI consensuses were aligned to TRA and TRB V and J templates and then assembled into clonotypes. Clonotypes were classified as expanded or contracted when called significant by both edgeR and NoisET, with noise models trained on biological replicates. edgeR calls used a false discovery rate-adjusted p below 0.01 and a log2 fold-change threshold of 1. PCA with hierarchical clustering of max-normalized trajectories of the 1000 most abundant clonotypes was used as exploratory dynamics analysis. The CD4 or CD8 phenotype of responding clones was assigned using the separately sequenced CD4+ and CD8+ repertoires. TCRdb cleaned the public reads at Q25 with fastp, built clones with MiXCR and kept in-frame beta chains. Every entry covers one CDR3 protein and lists the most common genes and DNA from its rows. It is TCRdb's table, rather than the study itself, that gives the V and J calls and clone size. The sample table lists 150,000 to 200,000 distinct CDR3 sequences, about an eighth of them with a count of one. Together, the top ten hold approximately 3.4% of the sample.

The CDR3 goes from the cysteine to the phenylalanine over 16 residues. Here the CDR3 DNA is all that survives: 48 bases in frame from base 1. Trimming leaves V shorter by 2 bases and J shorter by 8 bases, with the junction holding 12 bases beyond the gene matches. CDR1 and CDR2 were assigned from the germline V gene as MGHRA and YSYEKL. Overall results and qualifications from the work: Whether the second-wave clones peaking on day 37 were SARS-CoV-2 specific was not confirmed. Contracting CD4+ clones turned up mainly in the CM and EM memory subsets, whereas EMRA was where CD8+ clones were enriched. Only a couple of mild cases were covered in the study, and larger cohorts including severe cases with pre-infection samples were considered necessary. Balanced CD4/CD8 phenotypes were observed for clones contracting from day 15 to 85, whereas a bias towards CD4+ was observed for a second wave of clones expanding from day 15 to 37. Some responding clones were found in pre-infection memory, which suggests that pre-existing cross-reactive memory T cells took part in the SARS-CoV-2 response.

To note about this clonotype: No antigen is known for it. No base quality values were provided; no much bigger clone lies one nucleotide off.

The receptor's source is a man aged 18 to 29 who had mild COVID-19 (a few samples of this study predate the infection). The sample titles of this study are shuffled in the database, so cell type and time point are left out; the donor was told from shared clones. The sequenced sample was PBMCs or a T cell subset sorted from them (not recorded which). The chain was built from TRBV4-1 and TRBJ2-1, with TRBD2 matching 7 junction bases. The CDR3 region has the sequence CASSQPSRGVLDEQFF. The DNA is TGCGCCAGCAGCCAACCCTCCCGGGGGGTGTTGGATGAGCAGTTCTTC.